This T cell receptor beta chain was recovered during a study of T-cell reconstitution after alpha-beta-depleted transplantation in children. General study results and limits: For some patients, TCRbeta diversity was high at day 60 because of recipient T cells and thymic progenitors that survived. Where alpha-beta T cells came from about two months after transplant was reportedly several hundred expanded graft clones.

This CDR3 spans 12 amino acids. V was shortened by 4 bases and J by 2 bases, with 4 bases between the two germline ends. This clonotype was counted at least ten times. The antigen remains unidentified. Preparation of the TCRbeta library involved a method that used unique molecular identifiers. TCRdb fed the PCR reads into MiXCR, producing one record per CDR3 protein. The table shows some 180,000 distinct CDR3 sequences, with roughly 7% occurring only once. The TCR comes from a boy aged 2 to 10 with acute lymphoblastic leukemia, due to receive a stem cell transplant. V usage is TRBV12-3 or TRBV12-4 and J usage is TRBJ2-3; D remains unclear. This sample comprised PBMCs, obtained before TCRalphabeta/CD19-depleted stem cell transplant. CDR3 sequence reads: CASSSHTDTQYF. Written as DNA, the CDR3 is TGTGCCAGCAGTTCGCACACAGATACGCAGTATTTT.